The next 3 T cell receptor beta chains were all read from a single sample in a study of neoadjuvant anti-PD-1 for oral cavity cancer. The data were produced by immunoSEQ multiplex PCR, yet TCRdb's version contains in-frame clones alone and is incomplete. Of about 14,000 clones in the sample, about 69% were seen once. Specimen: PBMCs, collected before nivolumab (anti-PD-1) treatment. Receptors originate from a person aged 35-79 years with oral cavity squamous cell carcinoma.

The rearrangement uses TRBV27 and TRBJ1-2; a weak D match, TRBD1 (6 bases). Germline V lookup: CDR1 MNHEY, CDR2 SMNVEV (reference sequence). This CDR3 has 13 amino acids. Deletions cut 8 bases from V and 4 bases from J, with 14 bases between. The CDR3 DNA sequence: TGTGCCAGCGCTCCCGGACAGAGCTATGGCTACACCTTC. This translates into CASAPGQSYGYTF.

V is TRBV7-6 and J is TRBJ2-3; tentatively, D is TRBD2 (6 bases). Germline CDR1 reads SGHVS; CDR2 reads FNYEAQ. The CDR3 runs 14 residues. Deletions cut 1 base from V and 2 bases from J, with 7 bases between. Written as DNA, the CDR3 is TGTGCCAGCAGCTTAGAGCGGGCCACAGATACGCAGTATTTT. This codes for CASSLERATDTQYF.

This clone was seen a few times. Here the CDR3 reads CASSQGPGQPTEAFF. The CDR3 DNA follows: TGCGCCAGCAGCCAAGGTCCGGGACAGCCCACTGAAGCTTTCTTT. This chain connects TRBV4-1 to TRBJ1-1; 7 bases match TRBD1. Germline V CDR1 and CDR2: MGHRA, YSYEKL. Unmatched junction bases numbered 6, after V lost 1 base and J lost 4 bases. The CDR3 consists of 15 residues.